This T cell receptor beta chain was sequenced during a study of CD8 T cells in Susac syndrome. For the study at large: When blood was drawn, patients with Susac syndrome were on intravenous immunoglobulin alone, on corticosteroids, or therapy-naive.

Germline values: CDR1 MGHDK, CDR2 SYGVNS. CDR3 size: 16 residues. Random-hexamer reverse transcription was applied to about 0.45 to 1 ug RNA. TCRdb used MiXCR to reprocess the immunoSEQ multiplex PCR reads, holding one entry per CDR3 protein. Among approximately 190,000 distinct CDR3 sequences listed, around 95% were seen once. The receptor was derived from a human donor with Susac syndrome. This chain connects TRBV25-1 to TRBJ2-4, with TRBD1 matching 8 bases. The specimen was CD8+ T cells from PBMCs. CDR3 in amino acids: CTQGASGTYAKNIQYF. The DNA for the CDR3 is TGTACCCAGGGGGCCAGTGGAACTTACGCCAAAAACATTCAGTACTTC. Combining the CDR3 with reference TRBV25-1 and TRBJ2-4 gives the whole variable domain EADIYQTPRYLVIGTGKKITLECSQTMGHDKMYWYQQDPGMELHLIHYSYGVNSTEKGDLSSESTVSRIRTEHFPLTLESARPSHTSQYLCTQGASGTYAKNIQYFGAGTRLSVL.